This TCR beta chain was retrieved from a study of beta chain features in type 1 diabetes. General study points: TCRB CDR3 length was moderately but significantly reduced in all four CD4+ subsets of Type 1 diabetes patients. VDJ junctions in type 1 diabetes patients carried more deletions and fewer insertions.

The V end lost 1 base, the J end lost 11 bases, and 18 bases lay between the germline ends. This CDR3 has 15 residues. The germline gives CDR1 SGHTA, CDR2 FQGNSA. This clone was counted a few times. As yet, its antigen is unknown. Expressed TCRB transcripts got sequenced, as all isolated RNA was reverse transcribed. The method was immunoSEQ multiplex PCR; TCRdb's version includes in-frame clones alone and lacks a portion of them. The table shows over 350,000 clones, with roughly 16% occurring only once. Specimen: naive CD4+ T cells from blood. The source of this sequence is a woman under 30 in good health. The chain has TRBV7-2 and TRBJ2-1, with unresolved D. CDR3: CASSLDRWAEDKQFF. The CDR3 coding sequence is TGTGCCAGCAGCTTAGATCGGTGGGCAGAAGACAAGCAGTTCTTC.